This T cell receptor beta chain was sequenced during a study of vaccination effects on CD4 cells after COVID-19 (dated by TCRdb to the early 2020s). About the full investigation: Two doses of either the BNT162b2 or the mRNA-1273 mRNA SARS-CoV-2 vaccine were administered to participants. Cultures from other donors in the study were sequenced using the Oncomine TCR Beta short-read assay on an Illumina iSeq 100. In both COVID-19 convalescent patients and infection-naive vaccine recipients, the study compared SARS-CoV-2 spike-specific CD4+ TCR repertoires from before mRNA vaccination with those from after it. A total of roughly 9 COVID-19 convalescent patients and a few SARS-CoV-2-naive healthy vaccine recipients were included in the full study.

In the ViraFEST assay, PBMC were stimulated with viral peptide pools, and TCR sequencing was then used to find antigen-specific CD4+ T cell clonotypes based on their expansion. After less than eleven days of culture, CD4+ T cells were isolated with the EasySep CD4+ T cell isolation kit. None of the healthy vaccine recipients had a prior SARS-CoV-2 infection, which was confirmed by nucleocapsid antibody tests that came back negative both before and after vaccination. Roughly 2.1 million PBMC per well were cultured in IMDM with about 5.1% human AB serum, 10 IU/ml IL-2 and gentamicin, plus 10 ug/ml peptides. On days 3 and 7, half of the culture medium was replaced with fresh IL-2-containing medium. Unless noted otherwise, every peptide stimulation condition was cultured in triplicate wells. Using Ficoll-Paque Plus gradient centrifugation, PBMC were separated from whole blood and then either used fresh or cryopreserved at -140C. Overlapping peptide pools spanned the spike proteins of SARS-CoV-2 and the common cold coronaviruses HCoV-NL63, HCoV-OC43 and HCoV-229E. Genomic DNA was extracted from cultured CD4+ T cells with the QIAamp micro DNA kit.

What the work shows at the level of the full study, not this receptor alone: Among healthy vaccine recipients, nearly all vaccine-induced clones were SARS-CoV-2 mono-reactive, and just 1 of 255 was cross-reactive with common cold coronaviruses. Limitations of the study were the small number of convalescent patients and the absence of early post-infection timepoints. Clones induced by infection and clones induced by vaccination both contracted markedly at late timepoints after vaccination, which fits with T cell responses waning over time.

In regard to this clone: Its antigen has not been determined. Base-call qualities are not available, and no considerably larger clone is one nucleotide away. The identical CDR3 is also encoded by other nucleotide sequences in the sample.

The library was prepared using the immunoSEQ multiplex PCR assay. TCR beta CDR3 sequencing was performed on DNA from the cultured, isolated CD4+ T cells. In the authors' own workflow: Non-productive TCR sequences were removed, reads were trimmed to the CDR3 region, and CDR3s of at least 7 amino acids were retained. Antigen-specific clonotypes were identified with the MANAFEST web app by comparing expansion in peptide wells against reference cultures. To count as positive, a clone had to show expansion at FDR<0.05 compared with the reference and with all other wells, an odds ratio above 5, and a frequency above 0.1% in two replicate wells. A clonotype was called cross-reactive if it was significantly expanded both in SARS-CoV-2 spike wells and in at least one common cold coronavirus spike condition. CDR3 similarity was assessed by Levenshtein distance using the stringdist R package, and unrooted trees were constructed with ape in R 3.6.1. What TCRdb holds here is the immuneACCESS table cut down to in-frame rearrangements. Part of the clones is not present; checked against another copy, under half of the missing clones reflect an unresolved V gene, and the others are unexplained. The V and J calls and clone size are taken from that table; D and trimming were inferred from the DNA. The sample table holds about 41,000 clones, of which over 60% were seen once. The ten largest clones take up approximately 2.9% of the sample.

Relative to germline, V is 1 base shorter and J is 6 bases shorter, with 4 bases between their ends. Measured from the cysteine to the phenylalanine, the CDR3 is 12 residues long. Just the 36-base CDR3 DNA is kept, in frame starting at base 1. From the germline V gene, CDR1 is SNHLY and CDR2 is FYNNEI. The chain uses TRBV2 and TRBJ1-5, with the D gene uncertain. The receptor comes from a human donor who received a COVID-19 vaccine. Material: CD4+ T cells from PBMCs cultured with HCoV-NL63 spike peptides, obtained before COVID-19 vaccination. In the paper's terms, the cell subset or site label means: HCoV-NL63 spike overlapping peptide pool stimulation. The CDR3 reads CASSEGGQPQHF. The bases are TGTGCCAGCAGTGAAGGGGGTCAGCCCCAGCATTTT. Here the CDR3 is joined to the reference TRBV2 and TRBJ1-5 genes, and the full variable domain is: EPEVTQTPSHQVTQMGQEVILRCVPISNHLYFYWYRQILGQKVEFLVSFYNNEISEKSEIFDDQFSVERPDGSNFTLKIRSTKLEDSAMYFCASSEGGQPQHFGDGTRLSIL.